This T cell receptor (beta chain) was observed in a study of T-cell reconstitution after alpha-beta-depleted transplantation in children. CDR3 length equals 16 residues. V was pared by 2 bases and J by 0 bases, with 12 bases between. Per germline, CDR1 MNHEY and CDR2 SMNVEV (reference sequence). Unique molecular identifiers were used in preparing the TCRbeta library. TCRdb recomputed calls from the PCR reads with MiXCR, one row per CDR3 protein. The sample has about 610,000 distinct CDR3 sequences; roughly a tenth are singletons. Sequences were derived from PBMCs from the stem cell graft donor, sampled from the stem cell graft. The source of this sequence is a human donor who donated a stem cell graft to a child with acute myeloid leukemia. The V call is TRBV27, the J call TRBJ2-3, with D hard to call. The CDR3 sequence: CASSLRLRTSTDTQYF. The CDR3 bases are TGTGCCAGCAGTTTACGGCTTCGCACTAGCACAGATACGCAGTATTTT.